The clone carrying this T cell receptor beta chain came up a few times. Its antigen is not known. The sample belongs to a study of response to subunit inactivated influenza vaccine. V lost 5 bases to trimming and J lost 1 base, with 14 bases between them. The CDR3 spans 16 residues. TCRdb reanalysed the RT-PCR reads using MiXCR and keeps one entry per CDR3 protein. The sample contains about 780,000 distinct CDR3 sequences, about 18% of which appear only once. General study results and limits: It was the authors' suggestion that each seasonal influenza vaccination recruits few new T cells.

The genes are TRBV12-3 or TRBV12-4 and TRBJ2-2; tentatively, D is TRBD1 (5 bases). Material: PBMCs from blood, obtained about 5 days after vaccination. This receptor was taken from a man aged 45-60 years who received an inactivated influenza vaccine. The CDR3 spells CASSNPTVKNTGELFF. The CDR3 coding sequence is TGTGCCAGCAGTAACCCGACAGTAAAGAACACCGGGGAGCTGTTTTTT.